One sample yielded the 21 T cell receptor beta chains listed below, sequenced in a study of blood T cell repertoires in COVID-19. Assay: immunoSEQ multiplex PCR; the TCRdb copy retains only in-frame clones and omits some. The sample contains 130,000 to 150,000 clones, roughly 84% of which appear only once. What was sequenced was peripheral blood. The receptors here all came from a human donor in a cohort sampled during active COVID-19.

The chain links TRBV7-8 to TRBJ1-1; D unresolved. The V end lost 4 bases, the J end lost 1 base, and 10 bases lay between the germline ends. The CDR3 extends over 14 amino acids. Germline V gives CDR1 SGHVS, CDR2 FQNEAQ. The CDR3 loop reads CASSYYPGNTEAFF. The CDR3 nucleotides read TGTGCCAGCAGCTACTACCCGGGGAACACTGAAGCTTTCTTT. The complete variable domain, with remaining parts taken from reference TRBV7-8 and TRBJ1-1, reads GAGVSQSPRYKVAKRGQDVALRCDPISGHVSLFWYQQALGQGPEFLTYFQNEAQLDKSGLPSDRFFAERPEGSVSTLKIQRTQQEDSAVYLCASSYYPGNTEAFFGQGTRLTVV.

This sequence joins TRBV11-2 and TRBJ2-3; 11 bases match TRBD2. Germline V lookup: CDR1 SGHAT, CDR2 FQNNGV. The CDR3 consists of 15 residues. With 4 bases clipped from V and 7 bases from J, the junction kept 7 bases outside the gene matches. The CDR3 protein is CASSSVSGGAYTQYF. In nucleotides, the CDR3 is TGTGCCAGCAGCTCCGTTAGCGGGGGGGCCTATACGCAGTATTTT.

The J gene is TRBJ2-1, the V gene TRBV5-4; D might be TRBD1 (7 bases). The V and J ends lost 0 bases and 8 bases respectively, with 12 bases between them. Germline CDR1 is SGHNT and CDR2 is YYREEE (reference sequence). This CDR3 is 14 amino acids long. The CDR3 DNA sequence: TGTGCCAGCAGCTTGGAACAGGGGAGGTATGAGCAGTTCTTC. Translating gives CASSLEQGRYEQFF.

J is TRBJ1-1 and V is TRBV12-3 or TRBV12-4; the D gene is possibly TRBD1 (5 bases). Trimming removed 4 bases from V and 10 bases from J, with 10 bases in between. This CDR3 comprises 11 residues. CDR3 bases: TGTGCCAGCAGTTCCGGGGGGACAGCTTTCTTT. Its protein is CASSSGGTAFF.

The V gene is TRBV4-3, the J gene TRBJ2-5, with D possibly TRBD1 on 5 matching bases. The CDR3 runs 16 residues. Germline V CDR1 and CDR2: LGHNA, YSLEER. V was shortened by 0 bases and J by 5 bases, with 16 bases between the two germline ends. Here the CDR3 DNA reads TGCGCCAGCAGCCAAGAGGGAATGCAGGGCAGGGAGACCCAGTACTTC. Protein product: CASSQEGMQGRETQYF.

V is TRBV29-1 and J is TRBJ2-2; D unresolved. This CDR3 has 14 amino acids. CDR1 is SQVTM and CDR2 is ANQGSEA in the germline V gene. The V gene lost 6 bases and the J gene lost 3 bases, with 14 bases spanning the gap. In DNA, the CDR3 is TGCAGCGTGTCAGGAACAACGGACACCGGGGAGCTGTTTTTT. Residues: CSVSGTTDTGELFF.

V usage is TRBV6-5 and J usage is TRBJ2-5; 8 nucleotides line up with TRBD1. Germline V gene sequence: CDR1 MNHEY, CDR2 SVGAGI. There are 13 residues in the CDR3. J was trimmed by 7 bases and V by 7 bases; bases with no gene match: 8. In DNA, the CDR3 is TGTGCCAGCACCCACAGGGGGATGGGGACCCAGTACTTC. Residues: CASTHRGMGTQYF.

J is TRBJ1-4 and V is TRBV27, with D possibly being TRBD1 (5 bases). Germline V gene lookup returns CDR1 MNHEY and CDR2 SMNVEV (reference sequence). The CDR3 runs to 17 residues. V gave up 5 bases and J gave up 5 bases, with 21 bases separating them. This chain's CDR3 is CASSLRGGQGANEKLFF. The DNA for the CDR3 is TGTGCCAGCAGTCTAAGGGGTGGGCAGGGCGCCAATGAAAAACTGTTTTTT.

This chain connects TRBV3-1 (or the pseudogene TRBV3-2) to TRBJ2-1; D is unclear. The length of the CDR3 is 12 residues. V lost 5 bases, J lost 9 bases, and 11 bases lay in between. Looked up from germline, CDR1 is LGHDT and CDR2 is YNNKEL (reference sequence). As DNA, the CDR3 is TGTGCCAGCAGCTCCCGACACCCTGAGCAGTTCTTC. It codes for CASSSRHPEQFF.

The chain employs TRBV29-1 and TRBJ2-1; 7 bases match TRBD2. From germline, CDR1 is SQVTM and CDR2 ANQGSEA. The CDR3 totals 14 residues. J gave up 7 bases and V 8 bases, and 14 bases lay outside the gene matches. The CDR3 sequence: CSTIAPGLQNEQFF. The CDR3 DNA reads TGCAGCACAATCGCTCCGGGACTACAGAATGAGCAGTTCTTC.

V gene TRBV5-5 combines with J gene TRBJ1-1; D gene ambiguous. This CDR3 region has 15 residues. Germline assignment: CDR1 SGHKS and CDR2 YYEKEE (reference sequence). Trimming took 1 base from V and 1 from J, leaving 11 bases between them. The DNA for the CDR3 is TGTGCCAGCAGCTTGACCGCCGCAGGGAACACTGAAGCTTTCTTT. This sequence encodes CASSLTAAGNTEAFF.

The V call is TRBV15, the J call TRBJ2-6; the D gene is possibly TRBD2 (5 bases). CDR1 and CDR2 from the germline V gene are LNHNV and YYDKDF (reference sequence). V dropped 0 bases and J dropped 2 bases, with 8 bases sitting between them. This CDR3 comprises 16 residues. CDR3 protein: CATSRDPGTGANVLTF. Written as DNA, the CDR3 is TGTGCCACCAGCAGAGATCCGGGGACTGGGGCCAACGTCCTGACTTTC.

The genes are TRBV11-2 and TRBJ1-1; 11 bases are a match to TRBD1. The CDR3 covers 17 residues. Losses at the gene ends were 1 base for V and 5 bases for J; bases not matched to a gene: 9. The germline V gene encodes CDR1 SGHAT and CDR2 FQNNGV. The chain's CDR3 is CASSLGYRRDRGTEAFF. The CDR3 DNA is TGTGCCAGCAGCTTAGGATACCGGCGGGACAGGGGGACTGAAGCTTTCTTT.

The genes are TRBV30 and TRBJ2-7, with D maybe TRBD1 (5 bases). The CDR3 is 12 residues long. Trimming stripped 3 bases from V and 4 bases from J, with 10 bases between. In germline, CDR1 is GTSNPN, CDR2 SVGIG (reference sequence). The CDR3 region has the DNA TGTGCCTGGAGGCGGACATATTACGAGCAGTACTTC. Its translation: CAWRRTYYEQYF.

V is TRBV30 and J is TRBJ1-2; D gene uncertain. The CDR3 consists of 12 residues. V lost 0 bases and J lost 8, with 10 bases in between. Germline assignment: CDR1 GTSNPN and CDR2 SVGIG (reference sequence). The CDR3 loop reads CAWSVAGLGYTF. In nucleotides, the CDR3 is TGTGCCTGGAGTGTAGCAGGTCTAGGCTACACCTTC.

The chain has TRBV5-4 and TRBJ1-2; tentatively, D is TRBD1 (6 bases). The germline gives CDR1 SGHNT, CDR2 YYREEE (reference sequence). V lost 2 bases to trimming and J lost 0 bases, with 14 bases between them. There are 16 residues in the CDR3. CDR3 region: CASSFPQGGANYGYTF. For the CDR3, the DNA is TGTGCCAGCAGCTTCCCACAGGGTGGGGCTAACTATGGCTACACCTTC.

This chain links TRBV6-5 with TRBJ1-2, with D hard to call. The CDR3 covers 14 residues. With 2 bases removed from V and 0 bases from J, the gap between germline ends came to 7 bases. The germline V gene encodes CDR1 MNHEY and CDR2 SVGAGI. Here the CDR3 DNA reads TGTGCCAGCAGTTACGGGCGTTCTAACTATGGCTACACCTTC. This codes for CASSYGRSNYGYTF.

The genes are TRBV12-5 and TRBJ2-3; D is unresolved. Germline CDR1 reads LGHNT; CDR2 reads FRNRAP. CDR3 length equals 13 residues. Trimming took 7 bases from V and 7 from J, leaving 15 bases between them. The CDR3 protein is CASVLAERYTQYF. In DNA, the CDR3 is TGTGCTAGTGTCCTCGCAGAGCGTTATACGCAGTATTTT.

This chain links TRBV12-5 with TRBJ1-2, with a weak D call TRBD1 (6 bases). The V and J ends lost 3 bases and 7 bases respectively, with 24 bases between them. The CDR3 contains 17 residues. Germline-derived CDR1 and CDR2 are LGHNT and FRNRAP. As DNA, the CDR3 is TGTGCTAGTGGTTTCGTTGGTGGTTCGCAGGGGTGGGGTGGCTACACCTTC. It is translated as CASGFVGGSQGWGGYTF.

CDR3 residues: CASTGSSGSTDTQYF. CDR3 DNA sequence: TGTGCCAGCACCGGAAGTAGCGGGAGCACAGATACGCAGTATTTT. This rearrangement joins TRBV2 to TRBJ2-3; 7 bases line up with TRBD2. CDR1 and CDR2 from the germline V gene are SNHLY and FYNNEI. There are 15 residues in the CDR3. J was trimmed by 0 bases and V by 7 bases; bases with no gene match: 7.

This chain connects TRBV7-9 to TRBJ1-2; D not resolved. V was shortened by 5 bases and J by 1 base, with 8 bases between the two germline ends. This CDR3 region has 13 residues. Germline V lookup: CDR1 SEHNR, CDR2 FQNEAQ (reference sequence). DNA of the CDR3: TGTGCCAGCAGCCCTGGTAGTAACTATGGCTACACCTTC. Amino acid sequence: CASSPGSNYGYTF.